A single sample is the source of the 18 T cell receptor beta chains below, sequenced in a study of blood T cell repertoires in COVID-19. The table came from immunoSEQ multiplex PCR; TCRdb's copy has only in-frame clones and leaves some out. The sample has fewer than 150,000 clones, less than 85% seen once. Sequenced input: peripheral blood. These TCRs come from a man in his fifties with acute or convalescent COVID-19.

The chain uses TRBV10-1 and TRBJ2-1, with a tentative D call TRBD1 (6 bases). This CDR3 has 15 residues. CDR1 is WNHNN, CDR2 SYGVQD, per germline (reference sequence). The V end was cut by 0 bases, the J end by 4 bases, with 10 bases between. CDR3 sequence (DNA): TGCGCCAGCAGTGAGTCTAGGACAGAATACAATGAGCAGTTCTTC. It specifies CASSESRTEYNEQFF.

V gene TRBV29-1 combines with J gene TRBJ2-7; 9 bases agree with TRBD1. J lost 3 bases, V lost 4 bases, and 1 base had no gene match. In germline, CDR1 is SQVTM, CDR2 ANQGSEA. CDR3 length: 12 amino acids. CDR3 sequence reads: CSVGDRVYEQYF. The CDR3 DNA reads TGCAGCGTTGGGGACAGGGTCTACGAGCAGTACTTC.

The chain combines TRBV6-4 with TRBJ2-3; 13 bases are a match to TRBD2. The CDR3 runs 17 residues. CDR1 and CDR2 from the germline V gene are MRHNA and SNTAGT. V lost 4 bases, J lost 3 bases, and 7 bases stayed unmatched. The CDR3 reads CASSAQLAGGPTDTQYF. The CDR3 DNA reads TGTGCCAGCAGTGCCCAACTAGCGGGGGGGCCAACAGATACGCAGTATTTT.

In regard to this clone: The junction departs from the called germline gene at one end, perhaps through a read error. The chain uses TRBV7-9 and TRBJ2-7; tentative D call: TRBD1 (6 bases). Germline values: CDR1 SEHNR, CDR2 FQNEAQ (reference sequence). CDR3 size: 10 residues. This CDR3 reads CASSLRDIHF. DNA for the CDR3: TGTGCCAGCAGCCTCCGGGACATTCACTTC.

The genes are TRBV5-1 and TRBJ2-3, with a weak D call TRBD2 (5 bases). CDR1 and CDR2 (germline): SGHRS, YFSETQ. Trimming shortened V by 3 bases and J by 0 bases, and 8 bases separated the two germline ends. CDR3 length: 14 residues. CDR3 amino acids: CASSSGGSTDTQYF. In DNA form, the CDR3 reads TGCGCCAGCAGCTCCGGAGGAAGCACAGATACGCAGTATTTT.

The genes are TRBV29-1 and TRBJ2-1; 13 bases fit TRBD2. Losses at the gene ends were 5 bases for V and 4 bases for J; bases not matched to a gene: 8. CDR3 length: 16 amino acids. CDR1 SQVTM and CDR2 ANQGSEA come from the germline V gene. The CDR3 region is CSVSRGTSGTYNEQFF. The DNA for the CDR3 is TGCAGCGTTTCTCGCGGGACTAGCGGGACGTACAATGAGCAGTTCTTC.

J is TRBJ2-1 and V is TRBV5-1, with TRBD2 matching over 10 bases. The CDR3 is made up of 14 amino acids. The J segment lost 7 bases and the V segment lost 2 bases, leaving 3 bases of the junction unmatched. The V gene's germline CDR1 is SGHRS and CDR2 YFSETQ. The DNA for the CDR3 is TGCGCCAGCAGCTTCCTAGCGGGAGTGAATGAGCAGTTCTTC. As protein: CASSFLAGVNEQFF.

The chain combines TRBV28 with TRBJ2-7; 10 nucleotides line up with TRBD1. The germline CDR1 and CDR2 sequences are MDHEN and SYDVKM. Trimming took 6 bases from V and 3 from J; bases not matched to a gene: 2. The CDR3 is made up of 13 amino acids. DNA for the CDR3: TGTGCCAGCAGCGGGACAGGGGTCTACGAGCAGTACTTC. This translates into CASSGTGVYEQYF.

The chain couples TRBV30 to TRBJ2-7; 8 nucleotides line up with TRBD1. V lost 3 bases to trimming and J lost 6 bases; unmatched junction nucleotides: 4. The CDR3 extends over 12 amino acids. CDR1 is GTSNPN, CDR2 SVGIG, per germline (reference sequence). The CDR3, as DNA: TGTGCCTGGAGCAGGGGGCGGCTCGAGCAGTACTTC. Encoded protein: CAWSRGRLEQYF.

The rearrangement links TRBV19 to TRBJ2-1; the match to TRBD2 covers 10 bases. V shed 6 bases and J 7 bases; nucleotides not matched to a gene: 9. In germline, CDR1 is LNHDA, CDR2 SQIVND (reference sequence). The CDR3 length is 15 residues. CDR3 in amino acids: CASSHTSGEGNEQFF. CDR3 DNA: TGTGCCAGTAGCCATACTAGCGGGGAGGGGAATGAGCAGTTCTTC. Together with reference TRBV19 and TRBJ2-1, the CDR3 gives the full variable domain: DGGITQSPKYLFRKEGQNVTLSCEQNLNHDAMYWYRQDPGQGLRLIYYSQIVNDFQKGDIAEGYSVSREKKESFPLTVTSAQKNPTAFYLCASSHTSGEGNEQFFGPGTRLTVL.

This sequence joins TRBV11-3 and TRBJ1-1, with 12 bases lining up with TRBD1. The V gene end was trimmed by 4 bases and the J gene end by 6 bases; junction bases not matched to a gene: 6. Germline CDR1 is SGHNT and CDR2 is YENEEA. The CDR3 is 15 amino acids. CDR3 sequence: CASSYSGQGAAEAFF. CDR3 nucleotide sequence: TGTGCCAGCAGCTATTCGGGACAGGGGGCCGCTGAAGCTTTCTTT.

This clone was detected only once. The genes are TRBV30 and TRBJ1-6; D is possibly TRBD1 (5 bases). Germline V gene data show CDR1 as GTSNPN and CDR2 as SVGIG (reference sequence). The V end lost 1 base, the J end lost 3 bases, and 19 bases lay between the germline ends. The CDR3 is made up of 18 amino acids. As DNA, the CDR3 is TGTGCCTGGAGTGAGCTCCCCCCTGGGGGGATCTATAATTCACCCCTCCACTTT. This codes for CAWSELPPGGIYNSPLHF.

This sequence joins TRBV9 and TRBJ2-1; 11 bases align to TRBD1. Germline loops: CDR1 SGDLS, CDR2 YYNGEE. The CDR3 covers 15 residues. The ends lost 3 bases at V and 7 bases at J; junction bases unmatched: 6. The CDR3 nucleotides are TGTGCCAGCAGCGGGACAGGGGGCCGGGTAAATGAGCAGTTCTTC. As protein: CASSGTGGRVNEQFF.

V is TRBV3-1 (or the pseudogene TRBV3-2) and J is TRBJ2-5, with 8 bases fitting TRBD1. The CDR3 has 15 amino acids. Germline loops: CDR1 LGHDT, CDR2 YNNKEL (reference sequence). Trimming removed 1 base from V and 6 bases from J; junction bases left unmatched: 7. CDR3 sequence reads: CASSQGQGQLKTQYF. The CDR3 DNA follows: TGTGCCAGCAGCCAAGGACAGGGGCAGTTAAAGACCCAGTACTTC.

The chain recombines TRBV19 with TRBJ1-2; 9 bases align to TRBD1. Unmatched junction bases numbered 3, after V lost 3 bases and J lost 7 bases. Per germline, CDR1 LNHDA and CDR2 SQIVND (reference sequence). The CDR3 spans 13 residues. The CDR3 DNA reads TGTGCCAGTAGTATGGGGACAGGGTTTGGCTACACCTTC. Protein sequence: CASSMGTGFGYTF.

The chain recombines TRBV6-2 or TRBV6-3 with TRBJ1-4; 12 bases line up with TRBD1. The germline V gene encodes CDR1 MNHEY and CDR2 SVGEGT. Trimming cost V 0 bases and J 8 bases; bases outside gene matches: 4. CDR3 length equals 16 residues. The CDR3 protein is CASSYSPGQGAEKLFF. The CDR3 region has the DNA TGTGCCAGCAGTTACTCGCCGGGACAGGGGGCGGAAAAACTGTTTTTT.

This chain links TRBV5-6 with TRBJ1-2; D not certain. The CDR3 has 15 amino acids. V was pared by 4 bases and J by 5 bases, with 18 bases between. CDR1 is SGHDT and CDR2 is YYEEEE in the germline V gene. CDR3 amino acids: CASSPTSTENYGYTF. In nucleotides, the CDR3 is TGTGCCAGCAGCCCAACCTCCACAGAGAATTATGGCTACACCTTC.

With regard to this clone: A read error may account for a junction end that differs from germline. The chain couples TRBV19 to TRBJ2-5; 8 bases are shared with TRBD2. The CDR3 contains 12 residues. Germline values: CDR1 LNHDA, CDR2 SQIVND (reference sequence). CDR3 coding DNA: TGTGCCAGCAGTAGCGGGGCGGAGACCCAGTACTTC. Residues: CASSSGAETQYF.